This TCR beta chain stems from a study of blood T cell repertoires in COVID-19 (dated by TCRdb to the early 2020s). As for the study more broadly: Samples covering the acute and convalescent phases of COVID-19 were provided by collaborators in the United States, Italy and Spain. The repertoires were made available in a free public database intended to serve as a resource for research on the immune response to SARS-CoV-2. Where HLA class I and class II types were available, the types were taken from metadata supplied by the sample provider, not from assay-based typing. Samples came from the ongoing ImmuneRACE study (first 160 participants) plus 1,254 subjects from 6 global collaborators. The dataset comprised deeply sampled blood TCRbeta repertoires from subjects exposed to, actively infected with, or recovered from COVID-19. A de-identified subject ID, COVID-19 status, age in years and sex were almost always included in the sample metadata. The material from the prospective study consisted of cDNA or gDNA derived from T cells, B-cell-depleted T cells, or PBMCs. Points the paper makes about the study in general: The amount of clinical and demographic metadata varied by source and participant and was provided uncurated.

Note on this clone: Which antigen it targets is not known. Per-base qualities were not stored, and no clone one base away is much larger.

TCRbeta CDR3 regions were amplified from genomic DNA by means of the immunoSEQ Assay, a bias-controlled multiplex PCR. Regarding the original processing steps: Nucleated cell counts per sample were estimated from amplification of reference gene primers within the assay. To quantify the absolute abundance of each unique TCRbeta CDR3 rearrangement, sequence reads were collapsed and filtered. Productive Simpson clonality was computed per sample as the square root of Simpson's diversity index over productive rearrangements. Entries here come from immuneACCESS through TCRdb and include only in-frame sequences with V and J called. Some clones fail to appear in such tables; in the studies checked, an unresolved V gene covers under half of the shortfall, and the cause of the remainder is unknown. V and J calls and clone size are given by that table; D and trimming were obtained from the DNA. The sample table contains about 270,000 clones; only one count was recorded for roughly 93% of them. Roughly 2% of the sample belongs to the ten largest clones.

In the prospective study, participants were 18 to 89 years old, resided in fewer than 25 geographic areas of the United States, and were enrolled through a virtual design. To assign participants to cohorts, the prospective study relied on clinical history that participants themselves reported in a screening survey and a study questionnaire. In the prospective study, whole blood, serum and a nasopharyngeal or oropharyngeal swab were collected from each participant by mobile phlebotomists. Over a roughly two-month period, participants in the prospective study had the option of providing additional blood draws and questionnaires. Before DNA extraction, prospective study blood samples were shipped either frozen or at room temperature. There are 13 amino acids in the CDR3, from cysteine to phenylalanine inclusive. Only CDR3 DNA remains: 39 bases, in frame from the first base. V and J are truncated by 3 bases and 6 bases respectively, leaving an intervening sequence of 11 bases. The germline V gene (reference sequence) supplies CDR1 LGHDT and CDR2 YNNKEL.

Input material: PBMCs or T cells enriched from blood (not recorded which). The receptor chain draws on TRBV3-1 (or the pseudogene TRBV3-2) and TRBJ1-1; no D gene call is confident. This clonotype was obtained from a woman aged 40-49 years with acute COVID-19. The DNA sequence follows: TGTGCCAGCAGCCACCGGCAGCGACCTGAAGCTTTCTTT. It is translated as CASSHRQRPEAFF.